The clone carrying this TCR beta chain was observed many times. This sample is drawn from a study of CD8+CD57+ T cells in acquired aplastic anemia. On the study more broadly: CD4+ cells from healthy donors averaged about 10 million reads.

Genomic DNA constituted the template upon which TCR beta VDJ and CDR3 profiling was performed. A single record per CDR3 protein comes from TCRdb applying MiXCR to the reads. The table has some 200,000 distinct CDR3 sequences, approximately 35% seen once. Sample: sorted CD4+, CD8+, or CD8+CD57+ T cells (not recorded which) from PBMCs. This clonotype was obtained from a human donor in good health, serving as a control.

CDR3 nucleotides: TGCAGCGTTAGTATTTACAATGAGCAGTTCTTC. It is translated as CSVSIYNEQFF. This chain uses TRBV29-1 with TRBJ2-1; D is undetermined. Deletions cut 5 bases from V and 4 bases from J, with 6 bases between. The length of the CDR3 is 11 residues. Looked up from germline, CDR1 is SQVTM and CDR2 is ANQGSEA.